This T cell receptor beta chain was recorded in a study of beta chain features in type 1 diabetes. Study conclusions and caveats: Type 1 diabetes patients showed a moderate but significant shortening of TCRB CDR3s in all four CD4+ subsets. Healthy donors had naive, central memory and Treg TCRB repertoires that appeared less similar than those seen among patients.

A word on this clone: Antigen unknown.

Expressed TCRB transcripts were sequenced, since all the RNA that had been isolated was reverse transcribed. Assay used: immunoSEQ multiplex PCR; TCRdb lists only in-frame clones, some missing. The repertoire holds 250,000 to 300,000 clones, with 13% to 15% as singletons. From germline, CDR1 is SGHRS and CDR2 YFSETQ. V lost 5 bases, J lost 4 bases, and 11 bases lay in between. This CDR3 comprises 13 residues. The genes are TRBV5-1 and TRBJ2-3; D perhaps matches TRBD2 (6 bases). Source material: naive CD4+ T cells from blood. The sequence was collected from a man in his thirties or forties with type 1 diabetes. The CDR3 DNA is TGCGCCAGCAGGGAGGGCTTATCAGATACGCAGTATTTT. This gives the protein CASREGLSDTQYF.